Each of the 27 T cell receptor beta chains below was sequenced from the same sample in a study of cytomegalovirus exposure and HLA in healthy donors. The study ran its PCR with 60 Vbeta and 13 Jbeta primers. TCRdb keeps only in-frame clones here, not all; method: immunoSEQ multiplex PCR. This sample contains roughly 150,000 clones. The specimen sequenced was PBMCs. These receptors all come from a woman in her forties or fifties in good health and CMV-seronegative.

This chain joins TRBV5-4 and TRBJ2-2, with a weak D call TRBD2 (6 bases). The CDR3 has 15 residues. Trimming stripped 0 bases from V and 0 bases from J, with 6 bases between. Germline V gene lookup returns CDR1 SGHNT and CDR2 YYREEE (reference sequence). CDR3 DNA sequence: TGTGCCAGCAGCTTGGGACTAGCGAACACCGGGGAGCTGTTTTTT. Its translation is CASSLGLANTGELFF.

The chain combines TRBV4-1 with TRBJ1-1, with D unclear. V lost 1 base and J 8 bases, leaving 11 bases between the germline ends. The CDR3 covers 13 residues. From germline, CDR1 is MGHRA and CDR2 YSYEKL. Here the CDR3 DNA reads TGCGCCAGCAGCCAAGCGACCGCGGGCGAAGCTTTCTTT. This translates into CASSQATAGEAFF.

The genes are TRBV5-6 and TRBJ2-7, with 11 bases identical to TRBD2. With 2 bases clipped from V and 6 bases from J, the junction kept 10 bases outside the gene matches. The CDR3 spans 16 residues. The germline gives CDR1 SGHDT, CDR2 YYEEEE. CDR3 coding DNA: TGTGCCAGCAGCTTACCTAGCGGGGGGAAGGTAGCCGAGCAGTACTTC. It translates to CASSLPSGGKVAEQYF.

V is TRBV28 and J is TRBJ2-7; 11 bases match TRBD1. Trimming took 2 bases from V and 0 from J; bases not matched to a gene: 3. CDR3 length: 16 residues. Germline loops: CDR1 MDHEN, CDR2 SYDVKM. DNA of the CDR3: TGTGCCAGCAGTTTAGGGGGACAGGGGGTCTCCTACGAGCAGTACTTC. Its translation is CASSLGGQGVSYEQYF.

On this clone itself: Different DNA sequences within this sample yield the same CDR3. V gene TRBV7-2 combines with J gene TRBJ2-7, with TRBD1 matching over 7 bases. The germline V gene encodes CDR1 SGHTA and CDR2 FQGNSA. The trim removed 1 base at V and 0 bases at J, leaving 3 bases unmatched. The CDR3 covers 15 residues. The CDR3 spells CASSLDRGSSYEQYF. CDR3 DNA: TGTGCCAGCAGCTTAGACAGGGGAAGCTCCTACGAGCAGTACTTC.

The chain has TRBV30 and TRBJ1-5; D not resolved. Looked up from germline, CDR1 is GTSNPN and CDR2 is SVGIG (reference sequence). This CDR3 contains 15 residues. Trimming took 0 bases from V and 0 from J, leaving 9 bases between them. The CDR3 is CAWSVSEFSNQPQHF. The CDR3 DNA reads TGTGCCTGGAGTGTGTCAGAATTTAGCAATCAGCCCCAGCATTTT.

The genes are TRBV2 and TRBJ2-2, with 11 bases matching TRBD1. The germline V gene has CDR1 SNHLY and CDR2 FYNNEI. This CDR3 region has 16 residues. The V segment lost 2 bases and the J segment 5 bases; nucleotides outside the gene matches: 4. The CDR3 is CASSELGTGGTGELFF. For the CDR3, the DNA is TGTGCCAGCAGTGAACTCGGGACAGGGGGAACCGGGGAGCTGTTTTTT.

The chain is built from TRBV5-1 and TRBJ2-1; 7 positions agree with TRBD1. V shed 4 bases and J 4 bases; nucleotides not matched to a gene: 2. The CDR3 sequence is 13 residues long. Germline CDR1 SGHRS, CDR2 YFSETQ. The CDR3: CASSRDRYNEQFF. The DNA for the CDR3 is TGCGCCAGCAGCAGGGACAGATACAATGAGCAGTTCTTC.

This rearrangement joins TRBV28 to TRBJ1-6; D unclear. Germline V lookup: CDR1 MDHEN, CDR2 SYDVKM. The CDR3 has 12 amino acids. V lost 3 bases and J lost 10, with 7 bases in between. The CDR3 loop is CASSFRGSPLHF. CDR3 sequence (DNA): TGTGCCAGCAGTTTTCGCGGATCACCCCTCCACTTT.

V is TRBV7-2 and J is TRBJ2-7, with 7 bases aligning to TRBD2. The J segment lost 6 bases and the V segment lost 2 bases, leaving 16 bases of the junction unmatched. Germline V gene sequence: CDR1 SGHTA, CDR2 FQGNSA. CDR3 size: 17 residues. The CDR3 loop is CASSLNRLGLAASEQYF. The CDR3 DNA reads as TGTGCCAGCAGCTTAAATAGATTGGGTCTAGCGGCCTCCGAGCAGTACTTC.

The rearrangement joins TRBV28 to TRBJ1-2; 7 bases fit TRBD1. The ends lost 6 bases at V and 4 bases at J; junction bases unmatched: 8. CDR1 and CDR2 from the germline V gene are MDHEN and SYDVKM. The CDR3 is 14 amino acids. CDR3 in DNA: TGTGCCAGCAGCATCTCCGGACAGGCCTATGGCTACACCTTC. The encoded protein is CASSISGQAYGYTF.

The rearrangement links TRBV18 to TRBJ1-2; 7 bases fit TRBD1. CDR1 and CDR2 from the germline V gene are KGHSH and LQKENI. The CDR3 runs to 14 residues. Trimming removed 1 base from V and 4 bases from J; junction bases left unmatched: 3. The CDR3 nucleotides read TGTGCCAGCTCACCACAGGACAGGTTCTATGGCTACACCTTC. This translates into CASSPQDRFYGYTF.

The V call is TRBV29-1, the J call TRBJ2-7; the D gene is possibly TRBD1 (5 bases). CDR1 is SQVTM, CDR2 ANQGSEA, per germline. Trimming removed 0 bases at V and 0 bases at J, with 12 bases between. This CDR3 is 15 amino acids long. The CDR3 loop is CSVEEAGFHSYEQYF. For the CDR3, the DNA is TGCAGCGTTGAAGAGGCAGGGTTTCACTCCTACGAGCAGTACTTC.

CDR3 DNA sequence: TGCAGCGTTGGATACATCAACACTGAAGCTTTCTTT. This encodes CSVGYINTEAFF. This chain joins TRBV29-1 and TRBJ1-1; D is undetermined. CDR3 length: 12 amino acids. V was clipped by 4 bases and J by 2 bases, with 8 bases between them. Germline V gives CDR1 SQVTM, CDR2 ANQGSEA.

The chain uses TRBV30 and TRBJ2-7; D is possibly TRBD1 (5 bases). The CDR3 loop spans 13 amino acids. Between the trimmed V and J ends, which lost 5 bases and 6 bases, there was a span of 17 bases. Germline V CDR1 and CDR2: GTSNPN, SVGIG (reference sequence). CDR3 nucleotide sequence: TGTGCCTGGGGCTCCTCAGGGTACTCCGAGCAGTACTTC. Encoded protein: CAWGSSGYSEQYF.

The chain uses TRBV9 and TRBJ2-5, with D possibly being TRBD2 (6 bases). The V gene's germline CDR1 is SGDLS and CDR2 YYNGEE. This CDR3 contains 14 residues. The V gene lost 2 bases and the J gene lost 4 bases, with 12 bases spanning the gap. This chain's CDR3 is CASSVGGSPETQYF. The CDR3 nucleotides are TGTGCCAGCAGCGTGGGAGGATCCCCAGAGACCCAGTACTTC.

This chain uses TRBV5-4 with TRBJ2-7; 8 bases align to TRBD2. The length of the CDR3 is 15 residues. Looked up from germline, CDR1 is SGHNT and CDR2 is YYREEE (reference sequence). Trimming took 0 bases from V and 10 from J; bases not matched to a gene: 12. CDR3: CASSLAGGVDLAQYF. CDR3 DNA: TGTGCCAGCAGCTTGGCCGGGGGGGTAGATTTAGCTCAGTACTTC.

V is TRBV29-1 and J is TRBJ1-1; TRBD1 agrees at 7 bases. This CDR3 has 13 amino acids. V was pared by 7 bases and J by 1 base, with 6 bases of the junction left unmatched. In germline, CDR1 is SQVTM, CDR2 ANQGSEA. CDR3 residues: CSATYRGNTEAFF. The CDR3 DNA follows: TGCAGCGCCACATACAGGGGGAACACTGAAGCTTTCTTT.

The chain recombines TRBV28 with TRBJ1-2; D gene uncertain. Trimming took 6 bases from V and 2 from J, leaving 19 bases between them. This CDR3 is built from 16 residues. The germline gives CDR1 MDHEN, CDR2 SYDVKM. The CDR3 region is CASRPGGPQRNYGYTF. The DNA for the CDR3 is TGTGCCAGCAGACCCGGAGGCCCACAGAGGAACTATGGCTACACCTTC.

Regarding this clone: This same CDR3 is encoded by further DNA sequences in the sample. The CDR3 DNA is TGTGCCAGCAGTCTAGGGTCGGGGAATCAGCCCCAGCATTTT. This gives the protein CASSLGSGNQPQHF. The rearrangement joins TRBV28 to TRBJ1-5; D is uncertain. Germline values: CDR1 MDHEN, CDR2 SYDVKM. Trimming stripped 5 bases from V and 4 bases from J, with 12 bases between. This CDR3 is 14 amino acids long.

V usage is TRBV7-8 and J usage is TRBJ2-1, with TRBD1 matching over 7 bases. V lost 3 bases to trimming and J lost 6 bases; unmatched junction nucleotides: 2. This CDR3 has 13 amino acids. The germline V gene has CDR1 SGHVS and CDR2 FQNEAQ. For the CDR3, the DNA is TGTGCCAGCAGCTTTGACAGGGTCAATGAGCAGTTCTTC. Translated: CASSFDRVNEQFF.

The V call is TRBV5-1, the J call TRBJ1-4; TRBD1 agrees at 9 bases. With 1 base clipped from V and 11 bases from J, the junction kept 6 bases outside the gene matches. Germline CDR1 SGHRS, CDR2 YFSETQ. CDR3 size: 14 residues. The CDR3 region has the DNA TGCGCCAGCAGCTTGCGGACAGGGGTGGGGAAACTGTTTTTT. The encoded protein is CASSLRTGVGKLFF.

The V call is TRBV7-2, the J call TRBJ2-5; TRBD2 matches at 10 bases. V was clipped by 4 bases and J by 3 bases; unmatched bases: 5. Germline V gives CDR1 SGHTA, CDR2 FQGNSA. This CDR3 spans 15 amino acids. The CDR3 reads CASSSRGLAEETQYF. CDR3 bases: TGTGCCAGCAGCTCGAGAGGACTAGCGGAAGAGACCCAGTACTTC. The whole variable domain, filled in from reference TRBV7-2 and TRBJ2-5, reads GAGVSQSPSNKVTEKGKDVELRCDPISGHTALYWYRQSLGQGLEFLIYFQGNSAPDKSGLPSDRFSAERTGGSVSTLTIQRTQQEDSAVYLCASSSRGLAEETQYFGPGTRLLVL.

The chain recombines TRBV28 with TRBJ1-2; tentative D call: TRBD1 (5 bases). The CDR3 covers 14 residues. Trimming took off 2 bases at V and 4 bases at J, with 11 bases between the two ends. CDR1 is MDHEN, CDR2 SYDVKM, per germline. The CDR3 is CASSLLAGGYGYTF. The DNA for the CDR3 is TGTGCCAGCAGTTTACTAGCGGGGGGCTATGGCTACACCTTC.

V is TRBV18 and J is TRBJ2-7; tentatively, D is TRBD2 (6 bases). This CDR3 has 16 amino acids. Between the trimmed V and J ends, which lost 0 bases and 2 bases, there was a span of 14 bases. CDR1 KGHSH and CDR2 LQKENI come from the germline V gene. CDR3 protein: CASSPPRGSGPYEQYF. The CDR3 nucleotides read TGTGCCAGCTCACCACCGCGGGGTTCAGGTCCCTACGAGCAGTACTTC.

This chain uses TRBV5-1 with TRBJ2-1; 9 bases align to TRBD1. The CDR3 totals 13 residues. Losses at the gene ends were 3 bases for V and 10 bases for J; bases not matched to a gene: 5. CDR1 and CDR2 (germline): SGHRS, YFSETQ. In DNA, the CDR3 is TGCGCCAGCAGCTCACAGGGGGCAGTGGAGCAGTTCTTC. Its translation is CASSSQGAVEQFF. The entire variable domain, with the rest obtained from reference TRBV5-1 and TRBJ2-1, is as follows: KAGVTQTPRYLIKTRGQQVTLSCSPISGHRSVSWYQQTPGQGLQFLFEYFSETQRNKGNFPGRFSGRQFSNSRSEMNVSTLELGDSALYLCASSSQGAVEQFFGPGTRLTVL.

The rearrangement links TRBV6-1 to TRBJ2-2; maybe TRBD1 (5 bases). Germline V gene data show CDR1 as MNHNS and CDR2 as SASEGT. The V and J ends lost 4 bases and 6 bases respectively, with 9 bases between them. CDR3 length: 13 amino acids. The CDR3 bases are TGTGCCAGCAGTGGTCAGGGCGCCGGGGAGCTGTTTTTT. It codes for CASSGQGAGELFF.